The 11 T cell receptor beta chains reported below all come from one sample, sequenced in a study of blood T cell repertoires in COVID-19. Sequenced by immunoSEQ multiplex PCR; TCRdb stores in-frame clones only, minus some. The data hold around 190,000 clones, with roughly 84% observed a single time. Input material: peripheral blood. These receptors were taken from a man in his forties or fifties with COVID-19, enrolled during active disease.

This chain uses TRBV28 with TRBJ1-1; D may be TRBD1 (6 bases). The CDR3 is 16 amino acids. CDR1 is MDHEN and CDR2 is SYDVKM in the germline V gene. V was cut by 7 bases and J by 3 bases, with 21 bases left in between. The CDR3 coding sequence is TGTGCCAGCATCGATATGGAGGGAGGGGGGCACACTGAAGCTTTCTTT. This encodes CASIDMEGGGHTEAFF.

This clone has only one observation. V gene TRBV3-1 (or the pseudogene TRBV3-2) combines with J gene TRBJ2-2, with 8 bases aligning to TRBD2. CDR3 length: 16 residues. The germline V gene encodes CDR1 LGHDT and CDR2 YNNKEL (reference sequence). After removal of 2 bases from V and 3 bases from J, the junction contained 5 bases not matched to a gene. The CDR3 nucleotides read TGTGCCAGCAGCCAACGGGGGGGATGGGACACCGGGGAGCTGTTTTTT. Its protein product is CASSQRGGWDTGELFF.

About this clone: The sample contains more than one DNA sequence encoding this CDR3. The chain uses TRBV28 and TRBJ2-5; D gene uncertain. This CDR3 contains 11 residues. Germline V gene data show CDR1 as MDHEN and CDR2 as SYDVKM. Trimming took off 3 bases at V and 5 bases at J, with 4 bases between the two ends. The CDR3 DNA reads as TGTGCCAGCAGTTTTCGGGAGACCCAGTACTTC. Translation: CASSFRETQYF. Full variable domain (outside the CDR3, taken from reference TRBV28 and TRBJ2-5): DVKVTQSSRYLVKRTGEKVFLECVQDMDHENMFWYRQDPGLGLRLIYFSYDVKMKEKGDIPEGYSVSREKKERFSLILESASTNQTSMYLCASSFRETQYFGPGTRLLVL.

The chain links TRBV18 to TRBJ1-1; D is uncertain. Trimming removed 1 base from V and 1 base from J, with 7 bases in between. Germline V gives CDR1 KGHSH, CDR2 LQKENI. This CDR3 is built from 14 residues. For the CDR3, the DNA is TGTGCCAGCTCACCACGGGCCGGGAACACTGAAGCTTTCTTT. As protein: CASSPRAGNTEAFF.

The chain is built from TRBV27 and TRBJ1-1; 7 bases line up with TRBD1. The V and J ends lost 4 bases and 0 bases, in that order; junction bases with no gene match: 8. Germline CDR1 and CDR2: MNHEY and SMNVEV (reference sequence). This CDR3 spans 16 amino acids. The CDR3 DNA is TGTGCCAGCAGTTCCCACAGGGGAAACATGAACACTGAAGCTTTCTTT. This encodes CASSSHRGNMNTEAFF.

The chain recombines TRBV4-2 with TRBJ2-5; D not certain. The CDR3 consists of 17 residues. V was shortened by 1 base and J by 1 base, with 16 bases between the two germline ends. The germline V gene encodes CDR1 LGHNA and CDR2 YNFKEQ. CDR3 region: CASSQAVGAGFQETQYF. The CDR3 DNA reads as TGTGCCAGCAGCCAAGCTGTCGGCGCAGGATTCCAAGAGACCCAGTACTTC.

The rearrangement joins TRBV7-2 to TRBJ2-1, with D maybe TRBD2 (5 bases). This CDR3 spans 15 amino acids. CDR1 is SGHTA, CDR2 FQGNSA, per germline. The ends were cut back, 10 bases at V and 0 bases at J, with 16 bases in the middle. CDR3 nucleotides: TGTGCCACCGGGGTGCGAAAAAGCTCCTACAATGAGCAGTTCTTC. Translated: CATGVRKSSYNEQFF.

CDR3 nucleotide sequence: TGCAGCGTTCAGAGGACAGGGGGCAGGACTGAAGCTTTCTTT. Amino acids: CSVQRTGGRTEAFF. The chain recombines TRBV29-1 with TRBJ1-1; 11 nucleotides line up with TRBD1. This CDR3 contains 14 residues. J was trimmed by 5 bases and V by 5 bases; bases with no gene match: 7. Germline-derived CDR1 and CDR2 are SQVTM and ANQGSEA.

J is TRBJ2-4 and V is TRBV12-3 or TRBV12-4; D gene ambiguous. V lost 2 bases to trimming and J lost 6 bases, with 5 bases between them. The CDR3 spans 12 residues. CDR3 residues: CASSLSGNIQYF. CDR3 in DNA: TGTGCCAGCAGTTTATCAGGAAACATTCAGTACTTC.

The chain combines TRBV9 with TRBJ1-5; 10 bases fit TRBD1. The germline gives CDR1 SGDLS, CDR2 YYNGEE. The V and J ends lost 4 bases and 5 bases, in that order; junction bases with no gene match: 6. The CDR3 runs to 15 residues. CDR3 loop: CASSRDRGFYQPQHF. The CDR3 DNA reads TGTGCCAGCAGCCGGGACAGGGGTTTTTATCAGCCCCAGCATTTT.

The gene calls are TRBV6-5 and TRBJ2-7; D possibly corresponds to TRBD1 (6 bases). V was pared by 8 bases and J by 0 bases, with 11 bases between. The CDR3 is 13 amino acids. The germline CDR1 and CDR2 sequences are MNHEY and SVGAGI. The CDR3 region is CASSQGHSYEQYF. The CDR3 DNA is TGTGCCAGCTCCCAGGGACACTCCTACGAGCAGTACTTC.